The 9 T cell receptor beta chains below all came from one sample that was sequenced in a study of shared clonotypes between healthy human individuals. TCRdb's copy holds only in-frame clones and misses some; the assay was immunoSEQ multiplex PCR. The sample has 100,000 to 120,000 clones, 68% seen once. Sequencing was performed on memory CD8+ T cells sorted from blood. Subset of the sample: CD45RO+ cells pooled with CCR7-negative TemRA cells. The receptors stem from a woman aged 25 to 45 in good health.

The rearrangement uses TRBV4-1 and TRBJ2-7, with TRBD2 matching over 9 bases. After removal of 2 bases from V and 7 bases from J, the junction contained 9 bases not matched to a gene. The CDR3 has 15 residues. The germline CDR1 and CDR2 sequences are MGHRA and YSYEKL. The CDR3 region is CASSQLAGSHREQYF. Here the CDR3 DNA reads TGCGCCAGCAGCCAACTAGCGGGATCCCATCGAGAGCAGTACTTC.

A few counts support this clone. The chain links TRBV11-2 to TRBJ2-7; TRBD2 matches 9 bases. With V trimmed by 0 bases and J by 5 bases, 11 bases remained unmatched. The CDR3 covers 17 residues. Per the germline V gene, CDR1 is SGHAT and CDR2 is FQNNGV. The CDR3, as DNA: TGTGCCAGCAGCTTAGAGCCGCTAGCGGGGCGTGTTGACGAGCAGTACTTC. It yields the protein CASSLEPLAGRVDEQYF.

The chain uses TRBV29-1 and TRBJ1-2, with 9 bases fitting TRBD1. V was clipped by 4 bases and J by 2 bases; unmatched bases: 2. Germline CDR1 and CDR2: SQVTM and ANQGSEA. The CDR3 has 13 residues. CDR3 nucleotide sequence: TGCAGCGTTGGGGGGACAGGGAACTATGGCTACACCTTC. Residues: CSVGGTGNYGYTF.

This chain joins TRBV7-9 and TRBJ2-2; 8 positions agree with TRBD2. Germline V gene lookup returns CDR1 SEHNR and CDR2 FQNEAQ (reference sequence). V was clipped by 4 bases and J by 7 bases; unmatched bases: 8. The CDR3 is 15 residues long. CDR3 protein: CASSSLSGKGGELFF. The CDR3 DNA reads as TGTGCCAGCAGCTCCCTTAGCGGGAAGGGCGGGGAGCTGTTTTTT.

The chain combines TRBV6-6 with TRBJ1-1, with TRBD1 matching 7 bases. With V trimmed by 2 bases and J by 7 bases, 7 bases remained unmatched. Germline V gene lookup returns CDR1 MNHNY and CDR2 SVGAGI (reference sequence). The CDR3 totals 14 residues. CDR3 sequence (DNA): TGTGCCAGCAGTTACGGTGACAGGGACGGTGAAGCTTTCTTT. Amino acid sequence: CASSYGDRDGEAFF.

This clone showed up just a few times. This chain uses TRBV29-1 with TRBJ1-1, with TRBD1 matching 8 bases. V was clipped by 5 bases and J by 8 bases; unmatched bases: 13. Germline-derived CDR1 and CDR2 are SQVTM and ANQGSEA. The CDR3 has 14 residues. This CDR3 is CSVFQGALIGEAFF. The CDR3 DNA reads as TGCAGCGTTTTTCAGGGGGCGCTTATAGGGGAAGCTTTCTTT.

As DNA, the CDR3 is TGTGCCAGCAGGGAAGGTTGGGGTGATGAAGCTTTCTTT. Encoded protein: CASREGWGDEAFF. V gene TRBV27 combines with J gene TRBJ1-1; D is uncertain. The CDR3 runs to 13 residues. Germline V lookup: CDR1 MNHEY, CDR2 SMNVEV (reference sequence). The V gene lost 6 bases and the J gene lost 7 bases, with 15 bases spanning the gap.

At least ten counts were recorded for this clone. The genes are TRBV6-4 and TRBJ2-2; D is perhaps TRBD2 (6 bases). The CDR3 has 16 amino acids. V was clipped by 3 bases and J by 2 bases, with 13 bases between them. Germline V gives CDR1 MRHNA, CDR2 SNTAGT. Here the CDR3 reads CASSEDYGSNTGELFF. The CDR3 DNA sequence: TGTGCCAGCAGTGAGGACTACGGATCAAACACCGGGGAGCTGTTTTTT.

This chain joins TRBV10-3 and TRBJ2-1; weak D call: TRBD1 (6 bases). Looked up from germline, CDR1 is ENHRY and CDR2 is SYGVKD. V was trimmed by 3 bases and J by 3 bases, leaving 12 bases between them. The CDR3 extends over 15 amino acids. The CDR3 reads CAISDLRGDYNEQFF. CDR3 coding DNA: TGTGCCATCAGTGACCTCAGGGGTGACTACAATGAGCAGTTCTTC.